This entry concerns a single T cell receptor (beta chain). The antigen remains undetermined. The data originate from a study of a mutant IDH1 vaccine in newly diagnosed glioma. Study details: It was radiotherapy, temozolomide, or both that patients received previously, with most receiving both. At week 47 came visit V13, while visit V12 had come at week 35.

Time point noted: week 47, end of study. Doses comprised 300 ug of mutant IDH1 20-mer peptide each, plus topical imiquimod. The donors' diagnosis was new WHO grade 3 or 4 astrocytoma that was IDH1-mutant and ATRX-lost. Overall study results and limits: Vaccination elicited immune responses in 80% to 95% of patients.

The protocol was immunoSEQ multiplex PCR, while the TCRdb copy is restricted to in-frame clones and leaves out a portion. The sample has over 30,000 clones, 75% to 95% seen once. The receptor was derived from a woman aged 40 to 49 with glioma. This sample comprised PBMCs, obtained from a glioma patient whose treatment included an IDH1 peptide vaccine.

The DNA for the CDR3 is TGCAGCGTTGTCGGTGAGACTGGGGCCAACGTCCTGACTTTC. It translates to CSVVGETGANVLTF. The chain joins TRBV29-1 to TRBJ2-6; the D is unclear. The germline CDR1 and CDR2 sequences are SQVTM and ANQGSEA. This CDR3 has 14 amino acids. The germline V and J ends were trimmed by 4 bases and 2 bases, with 9 bases remaining between them. The full variable domain, completed using reference TRBV29-1 and TRBJ2-6, is SAVISQKPSRDICQRGTSLTIQCQVDSQVTMMFWYRQQPGQSLTLIATANQGSEATYESGFVIDKFPISRPNLTFSTLTVSNMSPEDSSIYLCSVVGETGANVLTFGAGSRLTVL.